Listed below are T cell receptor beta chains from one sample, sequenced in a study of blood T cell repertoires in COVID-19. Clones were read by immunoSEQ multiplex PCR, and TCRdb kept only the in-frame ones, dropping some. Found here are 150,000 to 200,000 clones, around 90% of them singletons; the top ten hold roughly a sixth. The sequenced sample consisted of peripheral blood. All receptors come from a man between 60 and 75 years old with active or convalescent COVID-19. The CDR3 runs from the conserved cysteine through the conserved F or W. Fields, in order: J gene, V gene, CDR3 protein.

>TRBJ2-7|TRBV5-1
CASSSEGPRVYEQYF
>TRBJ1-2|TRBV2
CASSEITGNYGYTF
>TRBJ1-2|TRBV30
CAWSQGGSNYGYTF
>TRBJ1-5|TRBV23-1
CASSPRNRQGGQPQHF
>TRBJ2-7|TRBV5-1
CASSWLGGVNYEQYF
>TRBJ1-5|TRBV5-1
CASSLDGYSNQPQHF
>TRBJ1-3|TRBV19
CASSYGTGSGNTIYF
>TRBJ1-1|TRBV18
CASGGLLNTEAFF
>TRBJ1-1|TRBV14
CASSHFRGRNTEAFF
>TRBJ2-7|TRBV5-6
CASSYGQGALEQYF
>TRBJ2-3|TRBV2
CATAVRRENTDTQYF
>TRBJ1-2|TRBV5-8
CASSRQGAGYGYTF
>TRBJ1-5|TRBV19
CASRNMWRGRSNQPQHF
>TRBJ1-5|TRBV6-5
CASRGGLNQPQHF
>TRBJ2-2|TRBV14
CASSLRTGAGELFF
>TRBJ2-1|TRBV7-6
CASSLMQAITYNEQFF
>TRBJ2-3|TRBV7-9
CASSSRAPTGDTDTQYF
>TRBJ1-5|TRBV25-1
CASRGQGTSHQPQHF
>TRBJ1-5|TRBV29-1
CSVLDPGAGQPQHF
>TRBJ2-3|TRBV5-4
CASSLDSSDTQYF
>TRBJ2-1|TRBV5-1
CASSFGSGFYNEQFF
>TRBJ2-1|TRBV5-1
CASSLAAGVDPPASSVPYNEQFF
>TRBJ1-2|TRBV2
CASRAPGTGGVHGYTF
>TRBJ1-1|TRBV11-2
CASSPLLQPSDTEAFF
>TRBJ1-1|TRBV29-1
CSVEALVDSINTEAFF
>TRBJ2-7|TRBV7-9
CASSLDGQGYYEQYF
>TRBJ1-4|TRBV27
CASSWGGYEKLFF
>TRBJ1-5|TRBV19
CASSIRQGNQPQHF
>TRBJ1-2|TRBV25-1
CASSRDSSNYGYTF
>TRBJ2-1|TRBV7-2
CASSPSGLYNEQFF
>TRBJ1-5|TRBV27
CASSLSWPGGQPQHF
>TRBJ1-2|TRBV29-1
CSVSDRGNYGYTF
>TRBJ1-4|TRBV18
CASSPQGSATNEKLFF
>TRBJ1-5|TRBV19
CASSISLNQPQHF
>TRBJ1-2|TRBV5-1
CASSLYETGGSGYTF
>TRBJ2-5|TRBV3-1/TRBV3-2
CASSQVQGSGAGEETQYF
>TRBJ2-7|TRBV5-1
CASSPGTGDYEQYF
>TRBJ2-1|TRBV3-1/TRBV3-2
CASSQGRRELGNNEQFF
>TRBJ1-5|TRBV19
CASSSLTGVVYGQPQHF
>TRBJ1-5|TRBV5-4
CASSFLGEGGNQPQHF
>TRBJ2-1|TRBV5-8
CASMQSPYNEQFF
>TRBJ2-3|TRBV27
CASRAPPGLAGTDTQYF
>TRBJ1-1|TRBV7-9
CASSLGSGYNDEAFF
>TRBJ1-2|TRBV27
CASSTTGGKFYGYTF
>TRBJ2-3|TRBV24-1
CATGGAFGNTDTQYF
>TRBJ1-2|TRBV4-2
CASSQDWGQTHYGYTF
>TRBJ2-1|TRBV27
CASSLSAFLAGGYNEQFF
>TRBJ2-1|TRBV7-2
CASSLQRGGNEQFF
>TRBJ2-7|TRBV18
CASSLGLAGGYEQYF
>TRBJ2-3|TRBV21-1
CASSPKRGDHTDTQYF